This entry describes one T cell receptor (beta chain). As the sequencing template, cDNA was produced by extracting RNA and reverse transcribing it. Clones were sequenced by immunoSEQ multiplex PCR, and TCRdb holds only the in-frame ones, with some missing. Seen here are nearly 200,000 clones, 55% to 75% observed once, and the top ten hold 5.5%. This record belongs to a study of CD8+ T cells in alopecia areata. Background on the study: A 6-month period off drug followed tofacitinib, which lasted 6 to 18 months. For treated patients, severity scores reflected the percentage of scalp area affected.

This CDR3 has 15 residues. The V gene lost 3 bases and the J gene lost 0 bases, with 10 bases spanning the gap. Germline V gene sequence: CDR1 SGDLS, CDR2 YYNGEE. Treatment reported: oral pan-JAK inhibitor, 5-10 mg twice daily. Alopecia areata patients gave lesional scalp punch biopsies and peripheral blood samples. The receptor's source is a human donor with alopecia areata. The material was CD4+ T cells sorted from blood, obtained at week 24, from a patient treated with tofacitinib. The chain joins TRBV9 to TRBJ2-1; perhaps TRBD1 as D (5 bases). CDR3 sequence: CASSGGSSSYNEQFF. The CDR3 bases are TGTGCCAGCAGCGGGGGCTCCAGCTCCTACAATGAGCAGTTCTTC.